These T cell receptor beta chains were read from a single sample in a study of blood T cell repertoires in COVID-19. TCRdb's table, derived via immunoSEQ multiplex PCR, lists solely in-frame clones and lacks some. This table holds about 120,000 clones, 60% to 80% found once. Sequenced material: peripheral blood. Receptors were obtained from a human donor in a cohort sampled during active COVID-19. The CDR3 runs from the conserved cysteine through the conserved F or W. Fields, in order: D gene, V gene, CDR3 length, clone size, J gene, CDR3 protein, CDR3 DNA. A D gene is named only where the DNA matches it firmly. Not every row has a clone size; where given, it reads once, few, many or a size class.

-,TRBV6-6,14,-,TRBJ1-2,CASSAGQGRTGYTF,TGTGCCAGCAGTGCAGGCCAGGGGAGAACTGGCTACACCTTC
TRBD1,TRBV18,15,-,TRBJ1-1,CASSPSDRGDTEAFF,TGTGCCAGCTCACCTTCGGACAGGGGGGACACTGAAGCTTTCTTT
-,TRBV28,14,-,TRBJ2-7,CASSFGQGGWEQYF,TGTGCCAGCAGTTTCGGCCAGGGGGGCTGGGAGCAGTACTTC
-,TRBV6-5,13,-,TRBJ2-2,CASIGGSAGELFF,TGTGCCAGCATTGGAGGTTCGGCCGGGGAGCTGTTTTTT
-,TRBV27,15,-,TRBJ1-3,CASRGTLISGNTIYF,TGTGCCAGCAGGGGGACACTAATCTCTGGAAACACCATATATTTT
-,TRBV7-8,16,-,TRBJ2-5,CASSAPGSPSLETQYF,TGTGCCAGCAGCGCACCCGGGTCCCCCTCTTTAGAGACCCAGTACTTC
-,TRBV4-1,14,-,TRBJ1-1,CASSLQGMNTEAFF,TGCGCCAGCAGCCTACAGGGAATGAACACTGAAGCTTTCTTT
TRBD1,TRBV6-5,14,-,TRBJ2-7,CASTGQGRTYEQYF,TGTGCCAGCACCGGACAGGGACGGACCTACGAGCAGTACTTC
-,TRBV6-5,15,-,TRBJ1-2,CASSYSGTLRYGYTF,TGTGCCAGCAGTTACTCGGGGACTCTGAGATATGGCTACACCTTC
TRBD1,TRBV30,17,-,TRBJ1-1,CACEGRDRGLLGTEAFF,TGTGCCTGTGAGGGGAGGGACAGGGGGCTGTTGGGCACTGAAGCTTTCTTT
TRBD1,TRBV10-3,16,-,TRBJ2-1,CAISESTRDRENEQFF,TGTGCCATCAGTGAGTCCACCCGGGACAGGGAAAATGAGCAGTTCTTC
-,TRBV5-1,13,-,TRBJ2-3,CASSYRVPDTQYF,TGCGCCAGCAGCTACAGGGTTCCAGATACGCAGTATTTT
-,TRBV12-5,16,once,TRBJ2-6,CASGFHTGIGANVLTF,TGTGCTAGTGGTTTCCACACAGGGATTGGGGCCAACGTCCTGACTTTC
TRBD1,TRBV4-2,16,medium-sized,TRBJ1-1,CASSQVSQGAHTEAFF,TGTGCCAGCAGCCAAGTTTCGCAGGGGGCGCATACTGAAGCTTTCTTT
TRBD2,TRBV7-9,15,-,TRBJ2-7,CASSLTSGNSYEQYF,TGTGCCAGCAGCCTAACTAGCGGCAACTCCTACGAGCAGTACTTC
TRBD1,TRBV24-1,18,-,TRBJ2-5,CATSGDRQGREGQETQYF,TGTGCCACCAGTGGCGACCGACAGGGGAGAGAGGGGCAAGAGACCCAGTACTTC
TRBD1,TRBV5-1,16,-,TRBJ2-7,CASSVTGTGRNYEQYF,TGCGCCAGCAGCGTTACCGGGACAGGGCGTAATTACGAGCAGTACTTC
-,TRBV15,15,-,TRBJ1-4,CATSRLDSLNEKLFF,TGTGCCACCAGCAGACTAGACAGTCTTAATGAAAAACTGTTTTTT
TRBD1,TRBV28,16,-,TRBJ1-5,CASSSSGTGVRQPQHF,TGTGCCAGCAGTTCGTCCGGGACAGGGGTTCGTCAGCCCCAGCATTTT
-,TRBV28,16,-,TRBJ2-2,CASSPEGLWNTGELFF,TGTGCCAGCAGTCCGGAGGGGTTGTGGAACACCGGGGAGCTGTTTTTT
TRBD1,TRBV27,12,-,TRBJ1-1,CASSFPTGVAFF,TGTGCCAGCAGTTTTCCAACAGGGGTAGCTTTCTTT
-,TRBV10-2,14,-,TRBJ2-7,CASSTTGSTYEQYF,TGCGCCAGCAGTACTACAGGGAGCACCTACGAGCAGTACTTC
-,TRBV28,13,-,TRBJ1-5,CASSLTVNQPQHF,TGTGCCAGCAGTTTAACAGTCAATCAGCCCCAGCATTTT
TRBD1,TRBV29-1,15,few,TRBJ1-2,CSVERRTGGDYGYTF,TGCAGCGTTGAACGCAGGACAGGGGGAGACTATGGCTACACCTTC
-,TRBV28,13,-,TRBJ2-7,CASSFPGRDEQYF,TGTGCCAGCAGTTTCCCCGGCAGGGACGAGCAGTACTTC
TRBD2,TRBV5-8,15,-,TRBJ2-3,CASSAGLAGEDTQYF,TGTGCCAGCAGCGCTGGACTAGCGGGTGAAGATACGCAGTATTTT
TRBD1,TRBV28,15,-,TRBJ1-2,CASIPGTGGFYGYTF,TGTGCCAGCATCCCAGGGACAGGGGGCTTCTATGGCTACACCTTC
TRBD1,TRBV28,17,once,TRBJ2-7,CAAGRDRTGPESYEQYF,TGTGCCGCGGGCCGGGACAGGACCGGCCCCGAATCCTACGAGCAGTACTTC
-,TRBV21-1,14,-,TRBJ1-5,CASSKGDRAQPQHF,TGTGCCAGCAGCAAGGGGGACAGGGCTCAGCCCCAGCATTTT
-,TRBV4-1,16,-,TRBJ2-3,CASSSQTQPSTDTQYF,TGCGCCAGCAGCTCACAGACACAACCTAGCACAGATACGCAGTATTTT
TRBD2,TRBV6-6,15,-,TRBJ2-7,CASRGTSGRAYEQYF,TGTGCCAGCAGAGGGACTAGCGGGAGAGCCTACGAGCAGTACTTC